Below, 30 T cell receptor beta chains from the same sample are listed, as sequenced in a study of blood T cell repertoires in COVID-19. Assay used: immunoSEQ multiplex PCR; TCRdb lists only in-frame clones, some missing. The table shows 95,000 to 110,000 clones, with 88% occurring only once. Sample: peripheral blood. The receptor set was obtained from a man aged 50 or older with active or convalescent COVID-19.

The CDR3 nucleotides are TGTGCCAGCAGGACTCCCCATGGTAACTATGGCTACACCTTC. This gives the protein CASRTPHGNYGYTF. V and J are TRBV28 and TRBJ1-2; D gene unclear. The V and J ends lost 6 bases and 1 base respectively, with 12 bases between them. The germline V gene encodes CDR1 MDHEN and CDR2 SYDVKM. The CDR3 has 14 amino acids.

The chain joins TRBV14 to TRBJ2-7, with 9 bases that match TRBD2. The CDR3 spans 16 residues. V trimming: 2 bases; J trimming: 0 bases; junction bases outside the gene matches: 5. Germline CDR1 reads SGHDN; CDR2 reads FVKESK. CDR3 sequence reads: CASSQTNSGSSYEQYF. The DNA for the CDR3 is TGTGCCAGCAGCCAAACAAATAGCGGGAGCTCCTACGAGCAGTACTTC.

The V and J genes are TRBV7-2 and TRBJ2-3; 8 nucleotides match TRBD1. This CDR3 has 15 amino acids. CDR1 and CDR2 from the germline V gene are SGHTA and FQGNSA. The J segment lost 3 bases and the V segment lost 1 base, leaving 3 bases of the junction unmatched. In nucleotides, the CDR3 is TGTGCCAGCAGCTTAGACAGGGGGAGGACAGATACGCAGTATTTT. It is translated as CASSLDRGRTDTQYF.

This clone has a single count. V and J are TRBV5-1 and TRBJ2-5; tentatively, D is TRBD2 (5 bases). The CDR3 is 16 residues long. The V gene lost 0 bases and the J gene lost 2 bases, with 14 bases spanning the gap. Germline V gene data show CDR1 as SGHRS and CDR2 as YFSETQ. CDR3 residues: CASSLGLRSGQETQYF. DNA of the CDR3: TGCGCCAGCAGCTTGGGGCTAAGAAGCGGACAAGAGACCCAGTACTTC. Filled out from reference TRBV5-1 and TRBJ2-5, the complete variable domain reads KAGVTQTPRYLIKTRGQQVTLSCSPISGHRSVSWYQQTPGQGLQFLFEYFSETQRNKGNFPGRFSGRQFSNSRSEMNVSTLELGDSALYLCASSLGLRSGQETQYFGPGTRLLVL.

The chain uses TRBV30 and TRBJ2-5, with D maybe TRBD2 (5 bases). Looked up from germline, CDR1 is GTSNPN and CDR2 is SVGIG (reference sequence). There are 13 residues in the CDR3. The germline V and J ends were trimmed by 6 bases and 1 base, with 12 bases remaining between them. CDR3 in amino acids: CACAGGFQETQYF. CDR3 nucleotide sequence: TGTGCCTGTGCCGGAGGATTCCAAGAGACCCAGTACTTC.

The rearrangement uses TRBV7-2 and TRBJ2-6; no clear D. The CDR3 sequence is 15 residues long. Germline CDR1 SGHTA, CDR2 FQGNSA. V gave up 4 bases and J gave up 0 bases, with 7 bases separating them. The CDR3 sequence is CASSSLYSGANVLTF. CDR3 DNA: TGTGCCAGCAGCTCCCTATACTCTGGGGCCAACGTCCTGACTTTC.

The count of this clone is one. The rearrangement joins TRBV5-1 to TRBJ2-7; 10 bases map to TRBD2. CDR1 is SGHRS, CDR2 YFSETQ, per germline. The V and J ends lost 1 base and 3 bases, in that order; junction bases with no gene match: 1. The CDR3 has 14 residues. CDR3 DNA sequence: TGCGCCAGCAGCTTGTTAGCGGGAGGCTACGAGCAGTACTTC. Translating it yields CASSLLAGGYEQYF.

V is TRBV28 and J is TRBJ1-5; possible D gene TRBD1, 6 bases. V was pared by 6 bases and J by 6 bases, with 12 bases between. The V gene's germline CDR1 is MDHEN and CDR2 SYDVKM. The CDR3 runs to 13 residues. The CDR3 is CASRKGTTQPQHF. The CDR3 region has the DNA TGTGCCAGCAGAAAAGGGACAACTCAGCCCCAGCATTTT.

This chain joins TRBV28 and TRBJ2-3; weak D call: TRBD1 (5 bases). V lost 5 bases to trimming and J lost 6 bases, with 21 bases between them. CDR3 length: 16 residues. Germline V gene lookup returns CDR1 MDHEN and CDR2 SYDVKM. CDR3 DNA: TGTGCCAGCAGTCCTCCGACAGAGAGGTTCGGGGATACGCAGTATTTT. Its translation: CASSPPTERFGDTQYF. Full variable domain (remainder filled in from reference TRBV28 and TRBJ2-3): DVKVTQSSRYLVKRTGEKVFLECVQDMDHENMFWYRQDPGLGLRLIYFSYDVKMKEKGDIPEGYSVSREKKERFSLILESASTNQTSMYLCASSPPTERFGDTQYFGPGTRLTVL.

The V and J genes are TRBV28 and TRBJ1-1; no firm D call. Germline CDR1 reads MDHEN; CDR2 reads SYDVKM. CDR3 length: 13 amino acids. V lost 2 bases to trimming and J lost 1 base, with 5 bases between them. The DNA for the CDR3 is TGTGCCAGCAGTTTAACAACGAACACTGAAGCTTTCTTT. Translation gives CASSLTTNTEAFF.

The table lists this clone with a few counts. The chain employs TRBV4-1 and TRBJ1-2, with D possibly TRBD1 on 6 matching bases. The CDR3 covers 16 residues. Trimming pared 0 bases from V and 1 base from J, leaving 12 bases between. CDR1 and CDR2 from the germline V gene are MGHRA and YSYEKL. The CDR3 region is CASSQEKGHFNYGYTF. The CDR3 nucleotides are TGCGCCAGCAGCCAAGAGAAGGGACACTTTAACTATGGCTACACCTTC.

The rearrangement links TRBV27 to TRBJ2-3; TRBD2 aligns across 7 bases. CDR1 and CDR2 from the germline V gene are MNHEY and SMNVEV (reference sequence). Trimming removed 3 bases from V and 10 bases from J; junction bases left unmatched: 4. The CDR3 has 12 amino acids. The CDR3 protein is CASSFRAGAQYF. The CDR3 DNA reads as TGTGCCAGCAGTTTCAGGGCGGGGGCGCAGTATTTT.

This clone occurred once. This chain uses TRBV28 with TRBJ1-2; 8 bases map to TRBD1. The germline V gene encodes CDR1 MDHEN and CDR2 SYDVKM. V trimming: 4 bases; J trimming: 7 bases; junction bases outside the gene matches: 11. The CDR3 consists of 15 residues. The CDR3 nucleotides are TGTGCCAGCAGTTCGGGGCAGGGGGCAATTCGTGGCTACACCTTC. Amino acids: CASSSGQGAIRGYTF.

The rearrangement uses TRBV28 and TRBJ1-4; TRBD1 aligns across 7 bases. The length of the CDR3 is 14 residues. The trim removed 8 bases at V and 6 bases at J, leaving 9 bases unmatched. The germline gives CDR1 MDHEN, CDR2 SYDVKM. CDR3 DNA sequence: TGTGCCAGCCGATGGGGACAGTCGGATGAAAAACTGTTTTTT. Residues: CASRWGQSDEKLFF.

This chain connects TRBV7-9 to TRBJ2-7; D gene unclear. The germline CDR1 and CDR2 sequences are SEHNR and FQNEAQ (reference sequence). The ends were cut back, 3 bases at V and 0 bases at J, with 6 bases in the middle. CDR3 size: 13 residues. The CDR3 DNA follows: TGTGCCAGCAGCTTGACACCCTCCTACGAGCAGTACTTC. As protein: CASSLTPSYEQYF.

The chain recombines TRBV2 with TRBJ2-5, with D perhaps matching TRBD2 (6 bases). Germline V CDR1 and CDR2: SNHLY, FYNNEI. V gave up 8 bases and J gave up 5 bases, with 21 bases separating them. CDR3 length: 15 residues. In nucleotides, the CDR3 is TGTGCCAGCGCCCGGGGGTGGTTGCGAGTGGAGACCCAGTACTTC. Translating it yields CASARGWLRVETQYF.

The chain joins TRBV27 to TRBJ1-4; D possibly corresponds to TRBD1 (5 bases). The CDR3 is 15 amino acids. From germline, CDR1 is MNHEY and CDR2 SMNVEV (reference sequence). The V and J ends lost 8 bases and 4 bases respectively, with 17 bases between them. Written as DNA, the CDR3 is TGTGCCAGCGGCCTCGGATGGGGGGTTAATGAAAAACTGTTTTTT. It specifies CASGLGWGVNEKLFF.

The chain recombines TRBV27 with TRBJ2-7, with 9 positions matching TRBD2. There are 14 residues in the CDR3. V dropped 4 bases and J dropped 4; count of bases not matched to a gene: 5. The V gene's germline CDR1 is MNHEY and CDR2 SMNVEV (reference sequence). The CDR3 DNA is TGTGCCAGCAGTTCTACTAGCGGGCAATACGAGCAGTACTTC. Encoded protein: CASSSTSGQYEQYF.

This chain connects TRBV6-6 to TRBJ1-1; 10 positions match TRBD1. The CDR3 has 14 residues. With V trimmed by 9 bases and J by 6 bases, 10 bases remained unmatched. Looked up from germline, CDR1 is MNHNY and CDR2 is SVGAGI (reference sequence). CDR3 sequence: CASSLTGGASEAFF. The CDR3 bases are TGTGCCAGTTCTCTGACAGGGGGCGCTTCTGAAGCTTTCTTT.

The chain links TRBV3-1 (or the pseudogene TRBV3-2) to TRBJ2-2, with D possibly matching TRBD2 (5 bases). The CDR3 length is 14 residues. With 0 bases removed from V and 5 bases from J, the gap between germline ends came to 7 bases. CDR1 is LGHDT and CDR2 is YNNKEL in the germline V gene (reference sequence). This chain's CDR3 is CASSQDGNTGELFF. The CDR3 bases are TGTGCCAGCAGCCAAGACGGGAATACCGGGGAGCTGTTTTTT.

This chain links TRBV11-2 with TRBJ2-5; 12 bases are shared with TRBD2. Looked up from germline, CDR1 is SGHAT and CDR2 is FQNNGV. The CDR3 runs 17 residues. V gave up 1 base and J gave up 5 bases; unmatched junction bases: 8. DNA for the CDR3: TGTGCCAGCAGCTTAGGCTCTAGCGGGAGGGTCATGGAGACCCAGTACTTC. As protein: CASSLGSSGRVMETQYF.

This clone was counted a few times. CDR3 sequence: CASAESSASYEQYF. CDR3 in DNA: TGTGCCAGCGCCGAGTCGTCCGCTAGCTACGAGCAGTACTTC. This chain connects TRBV2 to TRBJ2-7; unclear D gene. Germline V gene sequence: CDR1 SNHLY, CDR2 FYNNEI. The V gene lost 8 bases and the J gene lost 3 bases, with 17 bases spanning the gap. This CDR3 region has 14 residues.

V and J are TRBV7-8 and TRBJ2-7; D is possibly TRBD2 (6 bases). Trimming stripped 2 bases from V and 4 bases from J, with 12 bases between. Looked up from germline, CDR1 is SGHVS and CDR2 is FQNEAQ. The CDR3 runs to 14 residues. CDR3 DNA: TGTGCCAGCAGCTTATTTGCGGGAAGTTACGAGCAGTACTTC. It is translated as CASSLFAGSYEQYF.

The chain employs TRBV9 and TRBJ1-2; tentative D call: TRBD1 (6 bases). V lost 3 bases and J 4 bases, leaving 10 bases between the germline ends. This CDR3 has 13 residues. Germline values: CDR1 SGDLS, CDR2 YYNGEE. In DNA, the CDR3 is TGTGCCAGCAGCGAGGGACACCTCTATGGCTACACCTTC. Encoded protein: CASSEGHLYGYTF.

This clone came up a few times. This sequence joins TRBV10-3 and TRBJ2-7; D remains unclear. Germline lookup yields CDR1 ENHRY and CDR2 SYGVKD. Trimming left V 11 bases short and J 0 bases short, with 11 bases between. The CDR3 runs 12 residues. CDR3 coding DNA: TGTGCCGTCGCCCTAAGCTCCTACGAGCAGTACTTC. Protein sequence: CAVALSSYEQYF.

The chain links TRBV6-5 to TRBJ1-2; tentative D call: TRBD1 (6 bases). The CDR3 is 12 residues long. V was pared by 6 bases and J by 7 bases, with 12 bases between. Per germline, CDR1 MNHEY and CDR2 SVGAGI. CDR3 in amino acids: CASRQGLSGYTF. CDR3 DNA sequence: TGTGCCAGCAGACAGGGATTGAGTGGCTACACCTTC.

V is TRBV5-6 and J is TRBJ2-5; TRBD2 matches at 13 bases. J gave up 3 bases and V 4 bases, and 0 bases lay outside the gene matches. The CDR3 extends over 14 amino acids. The V gene's germline CDR1 is SGHDT and CDR2 YYEEEE. CDR3: CASSGLAGEETQYF. CDR3 bases: TGTGCCAGCAGCGGACTAGCGGGAGAAGAGACCCAGTACTTC.

Here the CDR3 reads CASSLGTGDINTEAFF. DNA of the CDR3: TGTGCCAGCTCACTAGGGACAGGGGACATAAACACTGAAGCTTTCTTT. The rearrangement joins TRBV18 to TRBJ1-1; TRBD1 matches at 10 bases. The ends lost 4 bases at V and 2 bases at J; junction bases unmatched: 7. Germline CDR1 is KGHSH and CDR2 is LQKENI. The CDR3 runs to 16 residues.

This chain uses TRBV11-3 with TRBJ2-1, with no clear D. Trimming left V 1 base short and J 0 bases short, with 7 bases between. This CDR3 has 15 residues. Germline CDR1 reads SGHNT; CDR2 reads YENEEA. DNA of the CDR3: TGTGCCAGCAGCTTAGGCTCTAGCTCCTACAATGAGCAGTTCTTC. Its translation: CASSLGSSSYNEQFF. The whole variable domain, filled in from reference TRBV11-3 and TRBJ2-1, reads EAGVVQSPRYKIIEKKQPVAFWCNPISGHNTLYWYLQNLGQGPELLIRYENEEAVDDSQLPKDRFSAERLKGVDSTLKIQPAELGDSAVYLCASSLGSSSYNEQFFGPGTRLTVL.

The chain couples TRBV7-2 to TRBJ1-6; TRBD1 matches at 7 bases. The CDR3 is made up of 14 amino acids. Trimming took 5 bases from V and 5 from J; bases not matched to a gene: 3. Looked up from germline, CDR1 is SGHTA and CDR2 is FQGNSA. As DNA, the CDR3 is TGTGCCAGCAGCCTAGGACAGGATAATTCACCCCTCCACTTT. This gives the protein CASSLGQDNSPLHF.